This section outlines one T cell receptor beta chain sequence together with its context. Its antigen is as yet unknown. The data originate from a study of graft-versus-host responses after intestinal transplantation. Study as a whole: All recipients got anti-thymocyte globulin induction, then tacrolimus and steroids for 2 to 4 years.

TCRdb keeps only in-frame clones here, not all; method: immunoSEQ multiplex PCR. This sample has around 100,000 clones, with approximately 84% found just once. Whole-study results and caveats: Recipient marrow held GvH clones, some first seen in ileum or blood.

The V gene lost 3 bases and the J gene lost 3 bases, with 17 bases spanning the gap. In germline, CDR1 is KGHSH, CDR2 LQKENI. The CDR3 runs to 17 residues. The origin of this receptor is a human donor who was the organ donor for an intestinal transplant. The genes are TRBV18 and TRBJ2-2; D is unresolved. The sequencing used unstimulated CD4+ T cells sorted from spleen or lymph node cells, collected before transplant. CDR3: CASSPPVSQADTGELFF. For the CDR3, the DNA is TGTGCCAGCTCACCTCCGGTCTCGCAGGCTGACACCGGGGAGCTGTTTTTT.